This TCR beta chain was documented in a study of beta chain features in type 1 diabetes. Overall study: Healthy donors, compared against patients, showed similar age, gender and cell yields.

This clone was observed a few times. The antigen is undetermined. cDNA synthesis used the whole RNA isolate, giving expressed TCRB sequences. Produced via immunoSEQ multiplex PCR; TCRdb's table is partial and in-frame only. The data show 150,000 to 200,000 clones, about 8% seen once. Germline lookup yields CDR1 MDHEN and CDR2 SYDVKM. The V and J ends lost 5 bases and 2 bases respectively, with 13 bases between them. The CDR3 consists of 14 residues. Study-wide results and limits: Moderate but significant shortening of TCRB CDR3s was recorded in all four CD4+ subsets from Type 1 diabetes patients.

This sequence was found in a woman in her thirties or forties with type 1 diabetes. The genes are TRBV28 and TRBJ2-7; D ambiguous. Sequenced input: central memory CD4+ T cells from blood. The CDR3 DNA sequence: TGTGCCAGCAGTGTCGCGGAGCTACCCTACGAGCAGTACTTC. It specifies CASSVAELPYEQYF.